This TCR beta chain is drawn from a study of radiotherapy plus CTLA-4 blockade in lung cancer. Clones were sequenced by immunoSEQ multiplex PCR, and TCRdb holds only the in-frame ones, with some missing. The sample contains tens of thousands of clones, less than 75% of which appear only once. This clone was counted a single time. Its target is not known. Overall study findings and caveats: Radiotherapy was combined with ipilimumab, and tumor-derived TCR clones then expanded in blood.

Per germline, CDR1 LGHNA and CDR2 YSLEER. Trimming removed 4 bases from V and 3 bases from J; junction bases left unmatched: 7. The CDR3 runs 15 residues. This material consisted of peripheral blood, taken from a patient treated with radiotherapy plus ipilimumab. The chain is built from TRBV4-3 and TRBJ1-1, with 8 bases matching TRBD1. The origin of this receptor is a human donor with non-small cell lung cancer whose response to radiotherapy plus ipilimumab could not be evaluated. DNA of the CDR3: TGCGCCAGCAGCCCGAGGACAGGGAAGGACACTGAAGCTTTCTTT. It specifies CASSPRTGKDTEAFF.